This T cell receptor (beta chain) was found in a study of metastatic and nonmetastatic thyroid tumors. In this sample, this clone turned up many times. No patient received treatment before thyroid surgery. From the PCR reads, TCRdb re-called clones with MiXCR. Seen here are about 40,000 clones, about an eighth observed once, and the top ten hold approximately 24%. This CDR3 has 18 residues. Trimming removed 0 bases from V and 4 bases from J; junction bases left unmatched: 9. The V gene's germline CDR1 is LGHNA and CDR2 YNFKEQ. Sequencing was done on a sample of blood. The chain employs TRBV4-2 and TRBJ2-7, with 13 bases lining up with TRBD2. This TCR came from a female donor with papillary thyroid cancer or a benign thyroid nodule (not recorded which). Some clones in this sample may be carry-over from other donors' samples. This chain's CDR3 is CASSQDRGLAGEAYEQYF. The CDR3 DNA sequence: TGTGCCAGCAGCCAAGATCGCGGACTAGCGGGAGAGGCGTACGAGCAGTACTTC.